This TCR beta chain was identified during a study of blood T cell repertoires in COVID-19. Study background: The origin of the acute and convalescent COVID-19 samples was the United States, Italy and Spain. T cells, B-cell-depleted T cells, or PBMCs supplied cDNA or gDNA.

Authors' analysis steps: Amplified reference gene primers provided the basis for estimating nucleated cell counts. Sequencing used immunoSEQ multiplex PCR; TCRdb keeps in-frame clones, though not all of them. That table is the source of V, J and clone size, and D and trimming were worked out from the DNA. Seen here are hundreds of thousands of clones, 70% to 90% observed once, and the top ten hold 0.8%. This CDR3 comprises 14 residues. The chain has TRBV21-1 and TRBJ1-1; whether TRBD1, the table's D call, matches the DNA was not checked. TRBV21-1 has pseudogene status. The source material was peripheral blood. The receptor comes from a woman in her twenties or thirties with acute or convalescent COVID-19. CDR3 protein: CASSRGHYMTEAFF. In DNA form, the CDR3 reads TGTGCCAGCAGCAGGGGACATTACATGACTGAAGCTTTCTTT.